This T cell receptor (beta chain) is from a study of Ad26.COV2.S vaccination and SARS-CoV-2 variants (dated by TCRdb to the early 2020s). Study-level background: Donors in the vaccine arm were drawn from COV1001, a multicentre, randomized, double-blind, placebo-controlled phase I-IIa trial testing Ad26.COV2.S in healthy adults. Ad26.COV2.S was given intramuscularly at 5x10^10 or 1x10^11 viral particles, as a single shot or as two shots 56 days apart. Sequencing of the TCRbeta repertoire served to evaluate the specificity and breadth of SARS-CoV-2-reactive T cell receptors following Ad26.COV2.S vaccination. The TCR-sequenced set comprised around 30 samples: some 19 Ad26.COV2.S vaccine recipients, 5 placebo recipients and 8 SARS-CoV-2 convalescent individuals. Participants in the trial were split at random into five groups of five each, receiving low-dose or high-dose Ad26.COV2.S once or twice, or else placebo on both occasions. Blinding of investigators to trial group allocation was maintained during experiments and outcome assessment.

General study outcomes and caveats: Compared with placebo recipients, Ad26.COV2.S recipients showed higher spike-specific TCR breadth (P = 0.0014). Vaccine and placebo recipients had comparable non-spike TCR breadth, which fits with the vaccine containing only spike. The study lacked the statistical power to compare responses across vaccine doses or regimens. Substantial breadth of spike-specific CD8+ and CD4+ T cell responses was reported after vaccination. The authors noted that the TCR breadth and depth analyses may have underestimated total T cell responses.

As concerns this clone: The antigen this receptor binds is unknown. It has no much larger one-base neighbor in the sample; base qualities were not kept.

The intended sense of this specimen's treatment or condition label: some 20 received Ad26.COV2.S at low or high dose, single or two shots; roughly five received placebo; per-sample allocation not given. Repertoires of vaccine and placebo recipients were sequenced from samples taken on day 63 after the first injection. In Cohort 1b, fewer than 30 adults aged 18-55 years were enrolled at a single site in Boston, USA, between 29 July and 7 August 2020. Ad26.COV2.S consisted of a replication-incompetent adenovirus type 26 vector by which a prefusion-stabilized SARS-CoV-2 spike protein from the original Wuhan strain was expressed. The immunoSEQ Assay was the method used to sequence TCRbeta CDR3 regions. After extraction, genomic DNA underwent amplification by bias-controlled multiplex PCR, followed by high-throughput sequencing. On the authors' methods: To quantify the absolute abundance of each unique TCRbeta CDR3 region, sequences were collapsed and filtered. T cell fraction was estimated by normalizing TCRbeta template counts to usable DNA, with usable DNA measured through amplification of reference genes found in all nucleated cells. Repertoire TCRs were annotated as SARS-CoV-2-specific when V gene, CDR3 amino acid sequence and J gene were exactly matched to a known reactive TCR set. MIRA supplied the reference SARS-CoV-2 TCR set, which was filtered for enrichment in COVID-19-positive ImmuneCODE repertoires so that public or cross-reactive TCRs were removed. Drawing on the MIRA antigens, annotated TCRs were analysed further at the level of specific ORF or position within ORF. Breadth was defined as the number of annotated unique rearrangements divided by the total number of unique productive rearrangements, and depth was defined as the summed frequency of the annotated unique rearrangements. TCR breadth was compared between groups using two-sided Wilcoxon rank-sum tests. Sourced from immuneACCESS, this table was stored by TCRdb with only in-frame sequences that have V and J called. A share of the clones is absent; for the studies checked, an unresolved V gene accounts for under half, and the remainder has no known explanation. V, J and clone size are those of that table, while D and trimming were read from the DNA. The table for this sample lists roughly 510,000 clones; around 90% of them were counted only once. The ten largest account for 10% to 15% of the sample.

The clonotype comes from a person aged 18 to 65 who received the Ad26.COV2.S COVID-19 vaccine or a placebo. The sample in question was peripheral blood, obtained in a trial of Ad26.COV2.S vaccine versus placebo.

The CDR3 protein: CASSEAYGYTF. In nucleotide form, the sequence is TGTGCCAGCAGTGAAGCCTATGGCTACACCTTC. The chain is encoded by TRBV6-1 joined to TRBJ1-2; the D gene assignment is ambiguous. From the cysteine up to the phenylalanine, the CDR3 has a length of 11 residues. Only CDR3 DNA is held: 33 bases, read in frame from base 1. At the junction V is shortened by 0 bases and J by 4 bases, with 0 bases in between. Taken from the germline V gene, the CDR1 and CDR2 loops are MNHNS and SASEGT.